This T cell receptor beta chain was found in a study of technical replicates of blood from a handful of donors. Sequenced by immunoSEQ multiplex PCR; TCRdb stores in-frame clones only, minus some. The sample includes fewer than 110,000 clones, approximately 96% of them seen just once. The receptor was isolated from a human donor in good health. Sequenced input: T cells isolated from PBMCs.

The CDR3 nucleotides are TGTGCCAGTAGTGGGGGGAGTTGGGCTTTCTTT. Its protein is CASSGGSWAFF. The V gene is TRBV19, the J gene TRBJ1-1; D is perhaps TRBD1 (5 bases). Germline assignment: CDR1 LNHDA and CDR2 SQIVND (reference sequence). V lost 5 bases and J lost 11, with 12 bases in between. The CDR3 loop spans 11 amino acids.